The clone carrying this TCR beta chain was counted at least ten times. The data originate from a study of human T cells and chemical hapten exposure. At the level of the study: Weekly administration of diphenylcyclopropenone to the scalp of patients continued throughout the roughly 25-week study.

TCRdb redid the calling of the RACE reads with MiXCR, one entry per CDR3 protein. The sample consists of about 110,000 distinct CDR3 sequences, roughly a tenth of them appearing once. Noted time point: patch test 2, 6 weeks after DPC sensitization. Stated treatment: therapeutic diphenylcyclopropenone sensitization with weekly scalp DPC. The receptor comes from a middle-aged woman with alopecia areata. Some clones in this sample may be carry-over from other donors' samples. Sequencing used whole blood, obtained in connection with sensitization to the hapten diphenylcyclopropenone (DPC).

In nucleotides, the CDR3 is TGCGCCAGCAGCGCGGCGGTGACTTCCGGTACAGATACGCAGTATTTT. This codes for CASSAAVTSGTDTQYF. This chain uses TRBV5-1 with TRBJ2-3, with D unresolved. V was cut by 4 bases and J by 3 bases, with 18 bases left in between. This CDR3 contains 16 residues. CDR1 and CDR2 from the germline V gene are SGHRS and YFSETQ.